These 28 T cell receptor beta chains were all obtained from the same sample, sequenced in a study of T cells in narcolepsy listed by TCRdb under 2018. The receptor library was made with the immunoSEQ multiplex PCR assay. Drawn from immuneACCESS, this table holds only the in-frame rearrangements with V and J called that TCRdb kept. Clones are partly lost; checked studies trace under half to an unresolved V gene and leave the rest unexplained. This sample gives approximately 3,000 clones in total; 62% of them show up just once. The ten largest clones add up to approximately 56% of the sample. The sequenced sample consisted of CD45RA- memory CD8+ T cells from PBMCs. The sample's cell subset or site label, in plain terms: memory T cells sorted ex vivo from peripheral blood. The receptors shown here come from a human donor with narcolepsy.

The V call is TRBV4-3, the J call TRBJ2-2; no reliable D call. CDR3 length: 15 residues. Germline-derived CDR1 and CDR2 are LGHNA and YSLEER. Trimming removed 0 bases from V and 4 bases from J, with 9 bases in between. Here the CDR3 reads CASSQDRWATGELFF. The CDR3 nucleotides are TGCGCCAGCAGCCAAGATAGGTGGGCCACCGGGGAGCTGTTTTTT.

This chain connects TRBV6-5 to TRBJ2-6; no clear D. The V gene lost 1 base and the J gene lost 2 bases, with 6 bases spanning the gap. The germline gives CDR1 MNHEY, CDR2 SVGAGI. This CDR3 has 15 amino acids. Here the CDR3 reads CASSYYGTGANVLTF. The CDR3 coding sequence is TGTGCCAGCAGTTACTATGGAACTGGGGCCAACGTCCTGACTTTC.

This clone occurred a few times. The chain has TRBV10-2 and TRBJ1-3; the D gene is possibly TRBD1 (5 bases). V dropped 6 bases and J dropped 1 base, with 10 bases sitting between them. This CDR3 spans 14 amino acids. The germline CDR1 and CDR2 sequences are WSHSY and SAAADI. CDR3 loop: CASRAAGSGNTIYF. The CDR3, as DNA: TGCGCCAGCAGGGCTGCAGGGTCTGGAAACACCATATATTTT.

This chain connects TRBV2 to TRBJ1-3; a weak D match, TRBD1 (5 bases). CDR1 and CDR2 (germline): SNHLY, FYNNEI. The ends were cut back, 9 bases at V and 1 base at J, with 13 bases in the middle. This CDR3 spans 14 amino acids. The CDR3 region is CASRTFSSGNTIYF. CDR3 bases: TGTGCCAGTAGGACATTCTCGTCTGGAAACACCATATATTTT. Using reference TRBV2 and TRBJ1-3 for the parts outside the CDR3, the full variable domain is EPEVTQTPSHQVTQMGQEVILRCVPISNHLYFYWYRQILGQKVEFLVSFYNNEISEKSEIFDDQFSVERPDGSNFTLKIRSTKLEDSAMYFCASRTFSSGNTIYFGEGSWLTVV.

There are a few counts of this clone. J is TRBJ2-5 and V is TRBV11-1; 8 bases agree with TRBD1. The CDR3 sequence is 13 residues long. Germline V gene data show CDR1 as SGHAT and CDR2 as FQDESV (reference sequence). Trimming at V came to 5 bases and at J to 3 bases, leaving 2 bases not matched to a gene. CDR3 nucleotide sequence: TGTGCCAGCAGCACGACAGGGGAAGAGACCCAGTACTTC. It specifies CASSTTGEETQYF.

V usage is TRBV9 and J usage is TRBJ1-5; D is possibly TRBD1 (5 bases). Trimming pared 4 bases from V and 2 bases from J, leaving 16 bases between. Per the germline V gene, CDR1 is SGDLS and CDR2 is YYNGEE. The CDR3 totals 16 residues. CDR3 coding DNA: TGTGCCAGCAGCATAGGCGGGGGAGGCGGCAATCAGCCCCAGCATTTT. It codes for CASSIGGGGGNQPQHF.

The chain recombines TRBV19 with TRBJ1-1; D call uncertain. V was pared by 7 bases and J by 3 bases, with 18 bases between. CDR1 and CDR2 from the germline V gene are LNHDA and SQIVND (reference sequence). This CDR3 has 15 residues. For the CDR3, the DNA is TGTGCCAGTAAAAGGACCGCCAGCGGACACACTGAAGCTTTCTTT. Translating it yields CASKRTASGHTEAFF. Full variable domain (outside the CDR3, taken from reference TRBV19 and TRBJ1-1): DGGITQSPKYLFRKEGQNVTLSCEQNLNHDAMYWYRQDPGQGLRLIYYSQIVNDFQKGDIAEGYSVSREKKESFPLTVTSAQKNPTAFYLCASKRTASGHTEAFFGQGTRLTVV.

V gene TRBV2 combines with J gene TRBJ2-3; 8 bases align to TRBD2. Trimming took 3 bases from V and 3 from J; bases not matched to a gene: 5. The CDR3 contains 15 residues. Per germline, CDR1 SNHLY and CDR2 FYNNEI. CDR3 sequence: CASSDGGALTDTQYF. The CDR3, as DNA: TGTGCCAGCAGTGACGGGGGGGCATTGACAGATACGCAGTATTTT.

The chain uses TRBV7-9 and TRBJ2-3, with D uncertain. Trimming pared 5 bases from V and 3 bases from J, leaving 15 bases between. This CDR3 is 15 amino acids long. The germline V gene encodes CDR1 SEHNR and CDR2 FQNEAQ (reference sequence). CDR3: CASSPRRGGTDTQYF. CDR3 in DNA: TGTGCCAGCAGCCCTAGACGAGGTGGGACAGATACGCAGTATTTT.

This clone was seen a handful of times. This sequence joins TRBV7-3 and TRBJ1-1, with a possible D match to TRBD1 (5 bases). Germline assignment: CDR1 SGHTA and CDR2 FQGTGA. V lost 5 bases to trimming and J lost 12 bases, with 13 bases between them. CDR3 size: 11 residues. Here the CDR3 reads CASSMGRQTFF. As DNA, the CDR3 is TGTGCCAGCAGCATGGGGAGACAGACTTTCTTT. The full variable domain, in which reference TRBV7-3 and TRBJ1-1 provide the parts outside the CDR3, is GAGVSQTPSNKVTEKGKYVELRCDPISGHTALYWYRQSLGQGPEFLIYFQGTGAADDSGLPNDRFFAVRPEGSVSTLKIQRTERGDSAVYLCASSMGRQTFFGQGTRLTVV.

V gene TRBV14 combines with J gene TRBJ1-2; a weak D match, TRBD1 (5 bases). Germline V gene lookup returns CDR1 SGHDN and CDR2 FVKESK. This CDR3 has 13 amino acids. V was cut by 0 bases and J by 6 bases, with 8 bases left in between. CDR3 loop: CASSQDRGDGYTF. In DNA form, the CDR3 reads TGTGCCAGCAGCCAAGATAGGGGTGATGGCTACACCTTC.

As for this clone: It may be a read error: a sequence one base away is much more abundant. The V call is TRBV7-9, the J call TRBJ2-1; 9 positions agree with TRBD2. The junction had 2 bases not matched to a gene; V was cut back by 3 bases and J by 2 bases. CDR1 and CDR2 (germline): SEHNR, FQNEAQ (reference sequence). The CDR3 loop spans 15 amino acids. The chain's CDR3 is CASSFGGGAYNEQFF. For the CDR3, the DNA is TGTGCCAGCAGCTTCGGCGGGGGGGCCTACAATGAGCAGTTCTTC. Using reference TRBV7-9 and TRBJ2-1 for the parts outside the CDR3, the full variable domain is DTGVSQNPRHKITKRGQNVTFRCDPISEHNRLYWYRQTLGQGPEFLTYFQNEAQLEKSRLLSDRFSAERPKGSFSTLEIQRTEQGDSAMYLCASSFGGGAYNEQFFGPGTRLTVL.

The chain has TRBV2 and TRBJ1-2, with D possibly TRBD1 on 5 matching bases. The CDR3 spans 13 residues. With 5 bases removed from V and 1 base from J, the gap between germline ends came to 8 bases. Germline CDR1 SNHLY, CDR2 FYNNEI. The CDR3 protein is CASSLQVNYGYTF. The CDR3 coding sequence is TGTGCCAGCAGTTTACAGGTTAACTATGGCTACACCTTC.

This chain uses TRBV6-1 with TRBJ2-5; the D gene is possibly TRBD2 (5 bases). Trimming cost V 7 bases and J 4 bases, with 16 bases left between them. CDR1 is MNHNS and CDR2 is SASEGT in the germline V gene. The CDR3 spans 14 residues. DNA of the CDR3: TGTGCCAGCACTGCTTTTCTGGAGGTAGAGACCCAGTACTTC. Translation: CASTAFLEVETQYF.

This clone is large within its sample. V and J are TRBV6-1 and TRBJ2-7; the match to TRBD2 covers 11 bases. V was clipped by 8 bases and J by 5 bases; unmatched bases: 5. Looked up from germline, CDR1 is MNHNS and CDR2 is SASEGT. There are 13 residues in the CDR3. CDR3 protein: CASVAGGLNEQYF. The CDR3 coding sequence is TGTGCCAGCGTAGCGGGGGGGCTTAACGAGCAGTACTTC.

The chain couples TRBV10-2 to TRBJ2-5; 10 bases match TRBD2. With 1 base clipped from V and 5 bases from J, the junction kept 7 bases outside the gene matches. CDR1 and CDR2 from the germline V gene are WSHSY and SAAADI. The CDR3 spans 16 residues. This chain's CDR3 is CASSELLAGHLETQYF. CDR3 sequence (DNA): TGCGCCAGCAGTGAGTTACTAGCGGGGCACCTCGAGACCCAGTACTTC.

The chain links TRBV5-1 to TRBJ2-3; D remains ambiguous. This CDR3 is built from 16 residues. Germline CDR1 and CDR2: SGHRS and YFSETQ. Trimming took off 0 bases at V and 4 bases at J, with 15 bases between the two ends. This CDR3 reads CASSLGEYPTSDTQYF. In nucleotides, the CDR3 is TGCGCCAGCAGCTTGGGAGAATACCCTACATCAGATACGCAGTATTTT.

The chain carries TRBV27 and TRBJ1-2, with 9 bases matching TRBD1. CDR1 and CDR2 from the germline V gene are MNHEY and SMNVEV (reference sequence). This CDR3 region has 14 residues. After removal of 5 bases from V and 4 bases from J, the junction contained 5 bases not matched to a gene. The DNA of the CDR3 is TGTGCCAGCAGTCCCACAGGGGGCAGCTATGGCTACACCTTC. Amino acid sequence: CASSPTGGSYGYTF.

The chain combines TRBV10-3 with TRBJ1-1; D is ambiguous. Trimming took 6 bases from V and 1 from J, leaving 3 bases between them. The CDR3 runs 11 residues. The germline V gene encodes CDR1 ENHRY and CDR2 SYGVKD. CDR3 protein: CAISSNTEAFF. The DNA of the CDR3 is TGTGCCATCAGCTCGAACACTGAAGCTTTCTTT.

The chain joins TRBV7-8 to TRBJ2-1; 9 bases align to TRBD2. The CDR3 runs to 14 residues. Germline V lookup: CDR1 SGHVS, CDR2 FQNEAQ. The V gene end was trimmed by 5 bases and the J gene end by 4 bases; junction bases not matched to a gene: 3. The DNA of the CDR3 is TGTGCCAGCAGCATGCTAGCGGGGTACAATGAGCAGTTCTTC. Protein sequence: CASSMLAGYNEQFF.

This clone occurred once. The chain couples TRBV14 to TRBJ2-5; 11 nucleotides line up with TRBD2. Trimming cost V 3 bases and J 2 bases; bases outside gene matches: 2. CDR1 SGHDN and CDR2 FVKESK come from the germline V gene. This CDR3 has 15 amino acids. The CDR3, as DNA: TGTGCCAGCAGCCAGGGACTAGCGGTACAAGAGACCCAGTACTTC. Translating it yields CASSQGLAVQETQYF. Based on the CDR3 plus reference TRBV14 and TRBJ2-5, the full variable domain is EAGVTQFPSHSVIEKGQTVTLRCDPISGHDNLYWYRRVMGKEIKFLLHFVKESKQDESGMPNNRFLAERTGGTYSTLKVQPAELEDSGVYFCASSQGLAVQETQYFGPGTRLLVL.

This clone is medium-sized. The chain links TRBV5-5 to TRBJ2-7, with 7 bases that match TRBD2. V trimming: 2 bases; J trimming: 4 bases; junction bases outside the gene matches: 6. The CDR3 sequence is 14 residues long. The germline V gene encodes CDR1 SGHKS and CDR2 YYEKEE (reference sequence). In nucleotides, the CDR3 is TGTGCCAGCAGCTTCTGGAGCGGGGAGTACGAGCAGTACTTC. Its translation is CASSFWSGEYEQYF. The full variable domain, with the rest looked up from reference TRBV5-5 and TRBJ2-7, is DAGVTQSPTHLIKTRGQQVTLRCSPISGHKSVSWYQQVLGQGPQFIFQYYEKEERGRGNFPDRFSARQFPNYSSELNVNALLLGDSALYLCASSFWSGEYEQYFGPGTRLTVT.

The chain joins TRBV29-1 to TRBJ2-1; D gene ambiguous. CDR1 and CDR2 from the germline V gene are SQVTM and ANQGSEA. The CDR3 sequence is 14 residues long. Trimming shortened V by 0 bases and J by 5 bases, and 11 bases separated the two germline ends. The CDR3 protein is CSVEDWKGNNEQFF. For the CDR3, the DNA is TGCAGCGTTGAAGATTGGAAGGGAAACAATGAGCAGTTCTTC.

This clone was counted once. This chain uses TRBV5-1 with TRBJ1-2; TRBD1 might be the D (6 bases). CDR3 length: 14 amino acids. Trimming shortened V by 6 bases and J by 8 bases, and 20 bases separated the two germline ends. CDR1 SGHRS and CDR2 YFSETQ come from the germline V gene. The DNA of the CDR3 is TGCGCCAGCAACTTCGGTCCCAAGGGGGACGGCTACACCTTC. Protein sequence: CASNFGPKGDGYTF.

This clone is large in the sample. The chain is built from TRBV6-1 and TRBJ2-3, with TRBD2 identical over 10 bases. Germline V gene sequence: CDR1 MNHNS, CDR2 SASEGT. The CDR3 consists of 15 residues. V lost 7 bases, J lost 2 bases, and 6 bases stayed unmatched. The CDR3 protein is CASTLAGGPTDTQYF. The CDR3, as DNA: TGTGCCAGCACCTTAGCGGGGGGCCCCACAGATACGCAGTATTTT.

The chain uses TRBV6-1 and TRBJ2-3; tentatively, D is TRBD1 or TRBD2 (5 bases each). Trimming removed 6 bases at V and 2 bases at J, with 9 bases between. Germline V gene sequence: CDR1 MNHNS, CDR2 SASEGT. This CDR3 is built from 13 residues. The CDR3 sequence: CASRGTATDTQYF. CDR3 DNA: TGTGCCAGCAGGGGGACGGCCACAGATACGCAGTATTTT.

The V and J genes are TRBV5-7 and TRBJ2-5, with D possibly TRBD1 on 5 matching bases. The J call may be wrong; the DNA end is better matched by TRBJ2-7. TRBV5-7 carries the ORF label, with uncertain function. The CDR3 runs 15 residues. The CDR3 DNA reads TGTGCCAGCACCCCTTCAGGGAACCCAACCTACGAGCAGTACTTC. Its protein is CASTPSGNPTYEQYF.

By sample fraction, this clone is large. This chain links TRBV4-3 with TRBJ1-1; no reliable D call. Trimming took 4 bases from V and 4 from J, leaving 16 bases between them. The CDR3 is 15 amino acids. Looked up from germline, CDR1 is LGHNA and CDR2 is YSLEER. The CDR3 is CASSPSYPSTTEAFF. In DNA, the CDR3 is TGCGCCAGCAGCCCCTCGTACCCTTCCACCACTGAAGCTTTCTTT.